A single sample gave rise to the 24 T cell receptor beta chains below, sequenced in a study of shared clonotypes between healthy human individuals. Naive CD8 cells lacked CD45RO and underwent positive selection for CCR7, leaving out terminally differentiated effector memory CD45RA+ cells. Sequenced by immunoSEQ multiplex PCR; TCRdb stores in-frame clones only, minus some. The table shows more than 2 million clones, with just under 95% occurring only once. Sequencing used naive CD8+ T cells from PBMCs. These receptors were obtained from a man between 18 and 35 years old in good health. Some clones in this sample may be carry-over from other donors' samples.

V is TRBV5-4 and J is TRBJ2-7; the match to TRBD2 covers 7 bases. Looked up from germline, CDR1 is SGHNT and CDR2 is YYREEE (reference sequence). Trimming cost V 6 bases and J 2 bases; bases outside gene matches: 8. CDR3 length equals 14 residues. Written as DNA, the CDR3 is TGTGCCAGCACCTTCAGCGGGGAGACCTACGAGCAGTACTTC. It codes for CASTFSGETYEQYF.

The chain recombines TRBV7-2 with TRBJ2-1, with no clear D. The germline V gene encodes CDR1 SGHTA and CDR2 FQGNSA. Trimming left V 5 bases short and J 3 bases short, with 5 bases between. The CDR3 is 12 residues long. The chain's CDR3 is CASSAGYNEQFF. CDR3 DNA: TGTGCCAGCAGCGCCGGCTACAATGAGCAGTTCTTC.

CDR3 sequence (DNA): TGCGCCAGCAGCTTGGGGTGGCCGGTAACCGGGACAGGGACTTACAATGAGCAGTTCTTC. The encoded protein is CASSLGWPVTGTGTYNEQFF. The rearrangement joins TRBV5-1 to TRBJ2-1; 9 bases align to TRBD1. CDR1 and CDR2 (germline): SGHRS, YFSETQ. This CDR3 is 20 amino acids long. V trimming: 0 bases; J trimming: 4 bases; junction bases outside the gene matches: 17. Full variable domain (missing parts from reference TRBV5-1 and TRBJ2-1): KAGVTQTPRYLIKTRGQQVTLSCSPISGHRSVSWYQQTPGQGLQFLFEYFSETQRNKGNFPGRFSGRQFSNSRSEMNVSTLELGDSALYLCASSLGWPVTGTGTYNEQFFGPGTRLTVL.

To note about this clone: Other DNA sequences within the sample encode an identical CDR3. The J gene is TRBJ2-7, the V gene TRBV7-3, with unresolved D. Per the germline V gene, CDR1 is SGHTA and CDR2 is FQGTGA. The CDR3 consists of 13 residues. Trimming left V 1 base short and J 6 bases short, with 10 bases between. The DNA of the CDR3 is TGTGCCAGCAGCTTAAGACCGGGTGGCGAGCAGTACTTC. Protein sequence: CASSLRPGGEQYF. The variable domain in full, with the rest retrieved from reference TRBV7-3 and TRBJ2-7, is GAGVSQTPSNKVTEKGKYVELRCDPISGHTALYWYRQSLGQGPEFLIYFQGTGAADDSGLPNDRFFAVRPEGSVSTLKIQRTERGDSAVYLCASSLRPGGEQYFGPGTRLTVT.

The chain links TRBV9 to TRBJ2-1; 10 nucleotides agree with TRBD2. The germline V gene encodes CDR1 SGDLS and CDR2 YYNGEE. The CDR3 consists of 16 residues. With 3 bases clipped from V and 2 bases from J, the junction kept 5 bases outside the gene matches. The CDR3 region is CASSARGTSAYNEQFF. Written as DNA, the CDR3 is TGTGCCAGCAGCGCCCGCGGGACTAGCGCCTACAATGAGCAGTTCTTC.

Concerning this clone: The identical CDR3 is also encoded by other nucleotide sequences in the sample. CDR3 sequence reads: CASSLQGSYEQYF. The CDR3 DNA follows: TGTGCCAGCAGCCTCCAGGGCTCCTACGAGCAGTACTTC. The chain joins TRBV27 to TRBJ2-7, with a tentative D call TRBD1 (5 bases). Germline CDR1 MNHEY, CDR2 SMNVEV (reference sequence). With 6 bases removed from V and 0 bases from J, the gap between germline ends came to 9 bases. CDR3 length: 13 amino acids.

Remarks on this clone: Other nucleotide sequences in the sample specify the same CDR3. CDR3 sequence: CASSLSGQGAHEQYF. The DNA for the CDR3 is TGTGCCAGCAGTTTATCGGGACAGGGTGCCCACGAGCAGTACTTC. The chain is built from TRBV27 and TRBJ2-7; 9 bases are shared with TRBD1. This CDR3 is built from 15 residues. J gave up 5 bases and V 0 bases, and 5 bases lay outside the gene matches. Germline CDR1 MNHEY, CDR2 SMNVEV (reference sequence).

To note about this clone: Other DNA sequences from this sample encode an identical CDR3 as well. The chain has TRBV9 and TRBJ2-1; no clear D. The CDR3 is 12 residues long. Germline V gives CDR1 SGDLS, CDR2 YYNGEE. The V end was cut by 4 bases, the J end by 5 bases, with 7 bases between. CDR3 bases: TGTGCCAGCAGCCCACCAGACAATGAGCAGTTCTTC. Protein: CASSPPDNEQFF.

The chain is built from TRBV28 and TRBJ2-7; 10 nucleotides line up with TRBD1. The CDR3 has 15 amino acids. The germline gives CDR1 MDHEN, CDR2 SYDVKM. Trimming removed 4 bases from V and 2 bases from J; junction bases left unmatched: 5. CDR3 loop: CASSSPGQGTYEQYF. The CDR3 nucleotides are TGTGCCAGCAGTTCGCCGGGACAGGGGACCTACGAGCAGTACTTC. Full variable domain (remainder filled in from reference TRBV28 and TRBJ2-7): DVKVTQSSRYLVKRTGEKVFLECVQDMDHENMFWYRQDPGLGLRLIYFSYDVKMKEKGDIPEGYSVSREKKERFSLILESASTNQTSMYLCASSSPGQGTYEQYFGPGTRLTVT.

V gene TRBV16 combines with J gene TRBJ2-7; 11 bases match TRBD1. This CDR3 is 17 amino acids long. Germline assignment: CDR1 KGHSY and CDR2 FQNENV. V dropped 1 base and J dropped 6; count of bases not matched to a gene: 11. CDR3: CASSQLGQGGPRGEQYF. The CDR3 nucleotides are TGTGCCAGCAGCCAATTGGGACAGGGGGGCCCTCGAGGCGAGCAGTACTTC.

V is TRBV5-1 and J is TRBJ2-2, with TRBD1 matching 8 bases. J lost 6 bases, V lost 4 bases, and 8 bases had no gene match. The CDR3 has 15 amino acids. CDR1 SGHRS and CDR2 YFSETQ come from the germline V gene. CDR3 amino acids: CASSPTGDHSGELFF. The CDR3 nucleotides are TGCGCCAGCAGCCCGACAGGGGACCACTCCGGGGAGCTGTTTTTT.

In DNA form, the CDR3 reads TGCAGCGCCTGGGAGGGCCATTACAATGAGCAGTTCTTC. Translated: CSAWEGHYNEQFF. The chain uses TRBV29-1 and TRBJ2-1; 7 bases match TRBD2. The CDR3 totals 13 residues. Germline V gene sequence: CDR1 SQVTM, CDR2 ANQGSEA. The V and J ends lost 7 bases and 4 bases, in that order; junction bases with no gene match: 7.

This clone showed up just once. The chain employs TRBV7-8 and TRBJ2-7; D is perhaps TRBD1 or TRBD2 (5 bases each). Between the trimmed V and J ends, which lost 8 bases and 1 base, there was a span of 18 bases. Germline-derived CDR1 and CDR2 are SGHVS and FQNEAQ. The CDR3 has 15 residues. CDR3 sequence (DNA): TGTGCCAGCGTACTACCGGGACGGGGTTCCTACGAGCAGTACTTC. Encoded protein: CASVLPGRGSYEQYF.

The V and J genes are TRBV7-9 and TRBJ2-1, with 7 positions matching TRBD1. The germline V gene has CDR1 SEHNR and CDR2 FQNEAQ (reference sequence). V trimming: 5 bases; J trimming: 2 bases; junction bases outside the gene matches: 9. CDR3 size: 16 residues. DNA of the CDR3: TGTGCCAGCAGCACCCACAGGGGAGTGCCCTACAATGAGCAGTTCTTC. It codes for CASSTHRGVPYNEQFF.

The chain combines TRBV19 with TRBJ2-7; D unclear. The CDR3 spans 11 residues. CDR1 is LNHDA, CDR2 SQIVND, per germline (reference sequence). Between the trimmed V and J ends, which lost 8 bases and 2 bases, there was a span of 7 bases. CDR3 loop: CASGEAYEQYF. The CDR3 DNA reads as TGTGCCAGTGGAGAAGCCTACGAGCAGTACTTC.

V is TRBV29-1 and J is TRBJ1-1; D is possibly TRBD1 (6 bases). V was clipped by 3 bases and J by 5 bases, with 16 bases between them. Germline V CDR1 and CDR2: SQVTM, ANQGSEA. The CDR3 is made up of 14 amino acids. The CDR3 sequence: CSVDTRGQSTEAFF. The CDR3 DNA follows: TGCAGCGTTGATACGCGAGGACAGTCTACTGAAGCTTTCTTT.

The rearrangement joins TRBV11-2 to TRBJ2-5; the match to TRBD2 covers 7 bases. J was trimmed by 4 bases and V by 3 bases; bases with no gene match: 5. The CDR3 is 14 residues long. From germline, CDR1 is SGHAT and CDR2 FQNNGV. The CDR3 DNA reads as TGTGCCAGCAGCTTGAAAGCGGGGTCAGAGACCCAGTACTTC. Protein product: CASSLKAGSETQYF.

A few counts support this clone. V and J are TRBV6-1 and TRBJ2-1; TRBD1 is a possible D gene (5 bases). This CDR3 is built from 16 residues. CDR1 MNHNS and CDR2 SASEGT come from the germline V gene. V dropped 6 bases and J dropped 5 bases, with 20 bases sitting between them. The chain's CDR3 is CASRESHLYRNNEQFF. The CDR3 DNA follows: TGTGCCAGCAGGGAAAGCCACCTTTACAGGAACAATGAGCAGTTCTTC.

The V gene is TRBV4-3, the J gene TRBJ1-2; 8 nucleotides match TRBD1. This CDR3 has 17 residues. V trimming: 0 bases; J trimming: 4 bases; junction bases outside the gene matches: 10. Germline V gene data show CDR1 as LGHNA and CDR2 as YSLEER. The CDR3 protein is CASSQDSMQGASYGYTF. As DNA, the CDR3 is TGCGCCAGCAGCCAAGATTCCATGCAGGGGGCCAGCTATGGCTACACCTTC.

The rearrangement links TRBV10-2 to TRBJ2-5, with 7 bases aligning to TRBD2. Germline V CDR1 and CDR2: WSHSY, SAAADI. This CDR3 is 16 amino acids long. J gave up 2 bases and V 6 bases, and 12 bases lay outside the gene matches. The CDR3 loop reads CASRAGPPGGQETQYF. For the CDR3, the DNA is TGCGCCAGCAGAGCCGGGCCCCCGGGGGGTCAAGAGACCCAGTACTTC.

Details on this clone: This same CDR3 is encoded by further DNA sequences in the sample. The chain has TRBV20-1 and TRBJ2-7; D gene unclear. Trimming removed 1 base from V and 7 bases from J, with 8 bases in between. The CDR3 has 11 amino acids. Per germline, CDR1 DFQATT and CDR2 SNEGSKA (reference sequence). CDR3 nucleotide sequence: TGCAGTGCTAGAGTAGTTGGTGAGCAGTACTTC. It translates to CSARVVGEQYF.

This clone showed up just a few times. The rearrangement joins TRBV28 to TRBJ1-1; D is perhaps TRBD1 (5 bases). The germline V and J ends were trimmed by 10 bases and 0 bases, with 9 bases remaining between them. The CDR3 runs 12 residues. Looked up from germline, CDR1 is MDHEN and CDR2 is SYDVKM. CDR3 nucleotides: TGTGCCACGCGGGGCTTGAACACTGAAGCTTTCTTT. It is translated as CATRGLNTEAFF.

The chain joins TRBV14 to TRBJ2-7, with TRBD2 matching 11 bases. The germline V gene has CDR1 SGHDN and CDR2 FVKESK. After removal of 4 bases from V and 4 bases from J, the junction contained 6 bases not matched to a gene. This CDR3 is 15 amino acids long. For the CDR3, the DNA is TGTGCCAGCAGCCGTGGAACTAGCGGGAGATACGAGCAGTACTTC. It translates to CASSRGTSGRYEQYF.

The chain recombines TRBV29-1 with TRBJ1-6; 9 bases fit TRBD1. The CDR3 is 13 amino acids. Looked up from germline, CDR1 is SQVTM and CDR2 is ANQGSEA. Trimming at V came to 6 bases and at J to 7 bases, leaving 4 bases not matched to a gene. The CDR3 here is CSVATGGNSPLHF. DNA for the CDR3: TGCAGCGTCGCTACAGGGGGCAATTCACCCCTCCACTTT.